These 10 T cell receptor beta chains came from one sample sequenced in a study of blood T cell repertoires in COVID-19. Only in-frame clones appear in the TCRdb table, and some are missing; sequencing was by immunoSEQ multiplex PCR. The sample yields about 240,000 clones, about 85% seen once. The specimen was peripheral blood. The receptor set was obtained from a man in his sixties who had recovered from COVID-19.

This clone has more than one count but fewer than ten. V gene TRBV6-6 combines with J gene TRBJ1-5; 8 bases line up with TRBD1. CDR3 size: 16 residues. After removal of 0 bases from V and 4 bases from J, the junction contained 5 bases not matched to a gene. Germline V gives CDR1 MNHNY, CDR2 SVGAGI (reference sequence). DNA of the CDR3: TGTGCCAGCAGTTACTCTTCCACAGGGGGGAATCAGCCCCAGCATTTT. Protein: CASSYSSTGGNQPQHF.

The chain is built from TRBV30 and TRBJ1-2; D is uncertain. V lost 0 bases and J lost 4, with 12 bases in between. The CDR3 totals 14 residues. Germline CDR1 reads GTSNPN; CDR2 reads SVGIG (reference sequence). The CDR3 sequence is CAWSVGTAIYGYTF. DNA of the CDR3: TGTGCCTGGAGTGTGGGCACCGCTATCTATGGCTACACCTTC.

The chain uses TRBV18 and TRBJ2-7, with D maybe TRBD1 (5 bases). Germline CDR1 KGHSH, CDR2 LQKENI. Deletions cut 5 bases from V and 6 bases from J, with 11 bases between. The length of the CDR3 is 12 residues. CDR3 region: CASSSWGGEQYF. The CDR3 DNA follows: TGTGCCAGCTCAAGTTGGGGCGGCGAGCAGTACTTC.

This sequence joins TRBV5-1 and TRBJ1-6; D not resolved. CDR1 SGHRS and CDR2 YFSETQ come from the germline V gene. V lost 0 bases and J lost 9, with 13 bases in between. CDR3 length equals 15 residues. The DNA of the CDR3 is TGCGCCAGCAGCTTGGCCCTAACGACAAGTTCACCCCTCCACTTT. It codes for CASSLALTTSSPLHF. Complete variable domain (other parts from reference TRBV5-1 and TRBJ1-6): KAGVTQTPRYLIKTRGQQVTLSCSPISGHRSVSWYQQTPGQGLQFLFEYFSETQRNKGNFPGRFSGRQFSNSRSEMNVSTLELGDSALYLCASSLALTTSSPLHFGNGTRLTVT.

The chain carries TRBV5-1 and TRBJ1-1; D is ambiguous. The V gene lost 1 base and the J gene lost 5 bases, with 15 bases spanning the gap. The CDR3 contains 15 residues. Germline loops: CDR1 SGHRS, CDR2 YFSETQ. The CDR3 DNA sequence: TGCGCCAGCAGCTTGCGGACCCAGGCGGGGACTGAAGCTTTCTTT. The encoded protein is CASSLRTQAGTEAFF.

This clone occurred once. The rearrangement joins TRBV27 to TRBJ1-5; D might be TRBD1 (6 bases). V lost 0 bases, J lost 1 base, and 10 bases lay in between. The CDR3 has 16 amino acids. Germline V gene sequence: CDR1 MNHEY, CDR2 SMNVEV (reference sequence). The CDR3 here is CASSLSGGRSNQPQHF. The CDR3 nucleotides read TGTGCCAGCAGTTTATCTGGGGGCAGGAGCAATCAGCCCCAGCATTTT.

The CDR3 protein is CASSSDRENSPLHF. CDR3 coding DNA: TGTGCCAGTAGCTCAGACAGAGAAAATTCACCCCTCCACTTT. V and J are TRBV19 and TRBJ1-6; D is perhaps TRBD1 (5 bases). Trimming removed 6 bases at V and 7 bases at J, with 13 bases between. The germline gives CDR1 LNHDA, CDR2 SQIVND (reference sequence). This CDR3 is built from 14 residues.

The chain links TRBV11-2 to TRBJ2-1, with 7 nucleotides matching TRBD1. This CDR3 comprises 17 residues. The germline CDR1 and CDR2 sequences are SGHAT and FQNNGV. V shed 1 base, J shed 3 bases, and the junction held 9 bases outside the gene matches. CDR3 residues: CASSLALLAGGYNEQFF. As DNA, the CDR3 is TGTGCCAGCAGCTTAGCTCTTTTGGCAGGGGGCTACAATGAGCAGTTCTTC.

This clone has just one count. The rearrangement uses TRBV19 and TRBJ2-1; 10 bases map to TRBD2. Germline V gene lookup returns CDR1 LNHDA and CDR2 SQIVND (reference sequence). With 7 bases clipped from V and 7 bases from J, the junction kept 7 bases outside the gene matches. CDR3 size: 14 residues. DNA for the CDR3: TGTGCCAGTAAGGTAGCGGGGGGTTGGAATGAGCAGTTCTTC. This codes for CASKVAGGWNEQFF. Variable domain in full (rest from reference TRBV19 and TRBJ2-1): DGGITQSPKYLFRKEGQNVTLSCEQNLNHDAMYWYRQDPGQGLRLIYYSQIVNDFQKGDIAEGYSVSREKKESFPLTVTSAQKNPTAFYLCASKVAGGWNEQFFGPGTRLTVL.

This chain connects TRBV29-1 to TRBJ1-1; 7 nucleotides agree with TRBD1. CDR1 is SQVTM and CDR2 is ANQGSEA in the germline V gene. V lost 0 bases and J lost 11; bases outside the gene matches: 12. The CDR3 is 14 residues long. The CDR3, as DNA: TGCAGCGTTGAAGAGATAATACAGGGGCTGCGGGCTTTCTTT. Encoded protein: CSVEEIIQGLRAFF.